The 17 T cell receptor beta chains below come from one sample, sequenced in a study of blood T cells in healthy people across ages. Primed by a sample-barcoded 5' primer and a J-beta primer mix, a second PCR proceeded for roughly 7 to 12 cycles. A single record per CDR3 protein comes from TCRdb applying MiXCR to the 5' RACE reads. This table holds about 730,000 distinct CDR3 sequences, roughly 44% found once. The source material was blood. The receptors were sampled from a woman aged 55-70 years in good health.

V and J are TRBV7-9 and TRBJ2-3; TRBD2 aligns across 12 bases. The germline V gene encodes CDR1 SEHNR and CDR2 FQNEAQ (reference sequence). CDR3 size: 18 residues. J was trimmed by 5 bases and V by 2 bases; bases with no gene match: 11. Here the CDR3 reads CASSLPRTSGKGRDTQYF. The DNA of the CDR3 is TGTGCCAGCAGCTTACCACGGACTAGCGGGAAAGGTAGAGATACGCAGTATTTT.

The gene calls are TRBV20-1 and TRBJ2-3; either TRBD1 or TRBD2 may supply D (6 bases each). This CDR3 contains 17 residues. Germline V gene lookup returns CDR1 DFQATT and CDR2 SNEGSKA (reference sequence). V lost 5 bases to trimming and J lost 5 bases, with 26 bases between them. As DNA, the CDR3 is TGCAGTGCTGCGGCAAGCCCCGGGGGCGGGGCGGTAGATACGCAGTATTTT. Translated, it gives CSAAASPGGGAVDTQYF.

Only a few counts were recorded for this clonotype. The chain is built from TRBV7-2 and TRBJ2-1, with 8 nucleotides matching TRBD1. CDR3 length equals 16 residues. Germline V gene lookup returns CDR1 SGHTA and CDR2 FQGNSA. Trimming cost V 1 base and J 5 bases; bases outside gene matches: 7. The CDR3 loop is CASSLGQGLGHNEQFF. The CDR3 nucleotides are TGTGCCAGCAGCTTAGGACAGGGGTTAGGACACAATGAGCAGTTCTTC.

This chain connects TRBV5-6 to TRBJ2-1; D assignment may be TRBD1 or TRBD2 (5 bases each). CDR1 is SGHDT and CDR2 is YYEEEE in the germline V gene. The CDR3 contains 15 residues. Trimming removed 4 bases at V and 6 bases at J, with 17 bases between. Here the CDR3 reads CASSRREFSSNEQFF. DNA of the CDR3: TGTGCCAGCAGCCGCAGGGAGTTCTCTTCCAATGAGCAGTTCTTC.

The chain carries TRBV25-1 and TRBJ1-2; D gene uncertain. The CDR3 has 13 amino acids. CDR1 and CDR2 (germline): MGHDK, SYGVNS. Trimming removed 5 bases from V and 4 bases from J, with 11 bases in between. CDR3 DNA: TGTGCCAGCAGTTCGGTACAGCTCTATGGCTACACCTTC. Translated, it gives CASSSVQLYGYTF.

V gene TRBV27 combines with J gene TRBJ1-4; D unclear. Looked up from germline, CDR1 is MNHEY and CDR2 is SMNVEV (reference sequence). Trimming cost V 2 bases and J 4 bases, with 8 bases left between them. This CDR3 spans 14 amino acids. CDR3: CASSLTRVNEKLFF. CDR3 nucleotides: TGTGCCAGCAGTTTAACTCGGGTTAATGAAAAACTGTTTTTT. The complete variable domain, with remaining parts taken from reference TRBV27 and TRBJ1-4, reads EAQVTQNPRYLITVTGKKLTVTCSQNMNHEYMSWYRQDPGLGLRQIYYSMNVEVTDKGDVPEGYKVSRKEKRNFPLILESPSPNQTSLYFCASSLTRVNEKLFFGSGTQLSVL.

About this clonotype: A read error is possible here, since a much larger clone lies one base away. The chain uses TRBV7-7 and TRBJ2-2; maybe TRBD2 (6 bases). From germline, CDR1 is SSHAT and CDR2 FNYEAQ (reference sequence). The CDR3 is 16 residues long. Trimming removed 5 bases from V and 4 bases from J, with 17 bases in between. The CDR3 DNA follows: TGTGCCAGCAGCCGGGGGAGGCAGGTTAGCACCGGGGAGCTGTTTTTT. Amino acid sequence: CASSRGRQVSTGELFF.

The chain combines TRBV9 with TRBJ2-1, with 9 bases lining up with TRBD2. V lost 0 bases and J lost 6; bases outside the gene matches: 7. CDR3 length: 16 residues. Germline values: CDR1 SGDLS, CDR2 YYNGEE. The CDR3 protein is CASSVVGGGACNEQFF. The CDR3 region has the DNA TGTGCCAGCAGCGTAGTAGGCGGGGGGGCCTGCAATGAGCAGTTCTTC.

This clonotype was counted a few times. The CDR3 protein is CASSGRQGSYEQYF. CDR3 nucleotides: TGTGCCAGCAGCGGGAGACAGGGTAGCTACGAGCAGTACTTC. This chain uses TRBV11-1 with TRBJ2-7, with TRBD1 identical over 7 bases. CDR1 and CDR2 (germline): SGHAT, FQDESV (reference sequence). CDR3 size: 14 residues. The V gene end was trimmed by 5 bases and the J gene end by 3 bases; junction bases not matched to a gene: 7. Using reference TRBV11-1 and TRBJ2-7 for the parts outside the CDR3, the full variable domain is EAEVAQSPRYKITEKSQAVAFWCDPISGHATLYWYRQILGQGPELLVQFQDESVVDDSQLPKDRFSAERLKGVDSTLKIQPAELGDSAMYLCASSGRQGSYEQYFGPGTRLTVT.

This clonotype was counted a few times. The chain is built from TRBV5-1 and TRBJ1-6; the D is unclear. Trimming left V 0 bases short and J 7 bases short, with 11 bases between. Germline V gives CDR1 SGHRS, CDR2 YFSETQ. This CDR3 has 15 amino acids. CDR3 in DNA: TGCGCCAGCAGCTTGGAGGTCGAAATGAATTCACCCCTCCACTTT. This encodes CASSLEVEMNSPLHF.

This rearrangement joins TRBV14 to TRBJ2-1; tentative D call: TRBD2 (6 bases). Germline CDR1 SGHDN, CDR2 FVKESK. V lost 2 bases and J 5 bases, leaving 16 bases between the germline ends. This CDR3 is 16 amino acids long. The CDR3 DNA reads TGTGCCAGCAGCCAACCCCGGGACTTAGAGGACAATGAGCAGTTCTTC. Translated: CASSQPRDLEDNEQFF.

This clonotype was detected only a few times. This sequence joins TRBV6-2 or TRBV6-3 and TRBJ2-3; TRBD1 matches at 9 bases. This CDR3 region has 14 residues. The V segment lost 7 bases and the J segment 3 bases; nucleotides outside the gene matches: 5. Germline CDR1 reads MNHEY; CDR2 reads SVGEGT. The CDR3 DNA reads TGTGCCAGCACGACAGGGGGAATGACAGATACGCAGTATTTT. The encoded protein is CASTTGGMTDTQYF.

The chain is built from TRBV2 and TRBJ2-5; D may be TRBD1 (5 bases). CDR1 and CDR2 from the germline V gene are SNHLY and FYNNEI. V was clipped by 4 bases and J by 4 bases, with 10 bases between them. This CDR3 has 13 residues. Here the CDR3 reads CASSGDSPETQYF. CDR3 nucleotide sequence: TGTGCCAGCAGTGGAGACAGCCCAGAGACCCAGTACTTC.

The chain has TRBV12-3 or TRBV12-4 and TRBJ2-3; D gene unclear. The CDR3 has 15 residues. The V end lost 7 bases, the J end lost 0 bases, and 14 bases lay between the germline ends. The CDR3 bases are TGTGCCAGCAAAACGTTGGGATCTAGCACAGATACGCAGTATTTT. Translating gives CASKTLGSSTDTQYF.

The CDR3 region is CASSGSRQGINEKLFF. The CDR3 DNA follows: TGTGCCAGCAGCGGAAGCCGACAGGGCATTAATGAAAAACTGTTTTTT. The chain joins TRBV11-2 to TRBJ1-4; 7 bases match TRBD1. The CDR3 spans 16 residues. CDR1 SGHAT and CDR2 FQNNGV come from the germline V gene. Trimming removed 5 bases from V and 4 bases from J; junction bases left unmatched: 10.

V usage is TRBV24-1 and J usage is TRBJ2-3, with a tentative D call TRBD2 (6 bases). Germline lookup yields CDR1 KGHDR and CDR2 SFDVKD. CDR3 length equals 16 residues. V was pared by 4 bases and J by 2 bases, with 15 bases between. This chain's CDR3 is CATSDPGRDPTDTQYF. The DNA of the CDR3 is TGTGCCACCAGTGACCCCGGGCGGGACCCCACAGATACGCAGTATTTT.

This clonotype was counted many times. This chain uses TRBV20-1 with TRBJ2-5, with D uncertain. The CDR3 length is 13 residues. V dropped 3 bases and J dropped 5 bases, with 13 bases sitting between them. Germline V gives CDR1 DFQATT, CDR2 SNEGSKA (reference sequence). The CDR3 coding sequence is TGCAGTGCTAGTAAGGAGACCGGCGAGACCCAGTACTTC. Protein sequence: CSASKETGETQYF.